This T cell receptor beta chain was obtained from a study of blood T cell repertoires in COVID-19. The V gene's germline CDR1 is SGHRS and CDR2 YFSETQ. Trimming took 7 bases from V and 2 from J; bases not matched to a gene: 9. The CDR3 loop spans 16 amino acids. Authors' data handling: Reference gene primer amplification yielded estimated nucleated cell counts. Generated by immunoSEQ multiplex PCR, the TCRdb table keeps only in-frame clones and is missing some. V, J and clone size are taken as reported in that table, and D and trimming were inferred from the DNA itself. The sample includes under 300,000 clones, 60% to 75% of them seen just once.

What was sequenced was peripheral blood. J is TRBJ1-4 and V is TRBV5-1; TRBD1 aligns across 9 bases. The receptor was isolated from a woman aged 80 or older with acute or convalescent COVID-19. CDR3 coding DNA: TGCGCCAGCGGCACAGGGGGCCTAGGCACTAATGAAAAACTGTTTTTT. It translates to CASGTGGLGTNEKLFF. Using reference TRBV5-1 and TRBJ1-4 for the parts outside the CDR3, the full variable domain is KAGVTQTPRYLIKTRGQQVTLSCSPISGHRSVSWYQQTPGQGLQFLFEYFSETQRNKGNFPGRFSGRQFSNSRSEMNVSTLELGDSALYLCASGTGGLGTNEKLFFGSGTQLSVL.